A selection of T cell receptor beta chains follows, all from one sample in a study of T cells after yellow fever vaccination. TCRdb independently ran MiXCR on the 5' RACE reads; one entry per CDR3 protein. The sample lists 99,000 or so distinct CDR3 sequences, around 5.8% seen once, with over 40% in the top ten. Specimen: CD8+ T cells sorted from PBMCs, collected 10 days after the yellow fever booster vaccination. These receptors were taken from a man between 18 and 35 years old who received the YFV17D yellow fever vaccine. Both conserved end residues are part of each CDR3. The D gene is left open where the match is weak. Clone size appears in some rows only: once, few, many, or a class for an expanded clone.

>TRBJ2-2|TRBV24-1|NA|many
TGTGCCACCAGTGACCCAGGACAGTCGAACACCGGGGAGCTGTTTTTT
CATSDPGQSNTGELFF
>TRBJ2-1|TRBV4-2|TRBD2|few
TGTGCCAGCAGCCACACTAGCGGGAATAATGAGCAGTTCTTC
CASSHTSGNNEQFF
>TRBJ1-1|TRBV6-5|TRBD1|few
TGTGCCAGCAGGCTAAGGACAGGAAACGTAGCGGCTGAAGCTTTCTTT
CASRLRTGNVAAEAFF
>TRBJ2-7|TRBV3-1|NA|many
TGTGCCAGCAGCCAAGTAGGGGCCGGCTCCTACGAGCAGTACTTC
CASSQVGAGSYEQYF
>TRBJ2-7|TRBV27|NA|NA
TGTGCCAGCACCCAACAGGGCTCCTACGAGCAGTACTTC
CASTQQGSYEQYF
>TRBJ1-2|TRBV25-1|NA|few
TGTGCCAGCAGTGATCGGGCTGGCTACACCTTC
CASSDRAGYTF
>TRBJ1-2|TRBV2|TRBD1|few
TGTGCCAGCCCCCCCCGGGACAGCCCCTATGGCTACACCTTC
CASPPRDSPYGYTF
>TRBJ2-6|TRBV5-1|NA|few
TGCGCCAGCAGCCCCCGGGGGGCTAGCTTGGCCAACGTCCTGACTTTC
CASSPRGASLANVLTF
>TRBJ1-5|TRBV15|NA|few
TGTGCCACCAGCAGAGATATGGGGACCAATCAGCCCCAGCATTTT
CATSRDMGTNQPQHF
>TRBJ2-7|TRBV12-3/TRBV12-4|NA|NA
TGTGCCAGCAGTTTAGTACCGGGAACCTCCTACGAGCAGTACTTC
CASSLVPGTSYEQYF
>TRBJ2-7|TRBV11-2|NA|NA
TGTGCCAGCAGCCTAGGGGCCTGGGCCTACTCCTACGAGCAGTACTTC
CASSLGAWAYSYEQYF
>TRBJ2-2|TRBV28|NA|many
TGTGCCAGCGCCAGGATCCGGGTGAACACCGGGGAGCTGTTTTTT
CASARIRVNTGELFF
>TRBJ1-1|TRBV20-1|NA|few
TGCAGTGCTCGAGACAGCATGAACACTGAAGCTTTCTTT
CSARDSMNTEAFF
>TRBJ2-7|TRBV6-1|TRBD1|few
TGTGCCAGCAGTGTGGGGACAGGGGGCGACGAGCAGTACTTC
CASSVGTGGDEQYF
>TRBJ1-1|TRBV29-1|NA|many
TGCAGCGTAGCCGGGGGGTTTAACACTGAAGCTTTCTTT
CSVAGGFNTEAFF
>TRBJ2-2|TRBV29-1|TRBD2|few
TGCAGCGTCGCCGGTAGCGGGGGCATGAACACCGGGGAGCTGTTTTTT
CSVAGSGGMNTGELFF
>TRBJ1-1|TRBV6-6|NA|NA
TGTGCCAGCAGTTACAGGGCCGTGAACACTGAAGCTTTCTTT
CASSYRAVNTEAFF
>TRBJ2-1|TRBV7-9|NA|NA
TGTGCCAGCAGCGGCCCAGGAAGCAATGAGCAGTTCTTC
CASSGPGSNEQFF
>TRBJ2-2|TRBV2|NA|many
TGTGCCAGCAGTCTGACAGAAGCGAACACCGGGGAGCTGTTTTTT
CASSLTEANTGELFF
>TRBJ2-6|TRBV4-3|NA|many
TGCGCCAGCAGCCATACTACAGGCTCTGGGGCCAACGTCCTGACTTTC
CASSHTTGSGANVLTF
>TRBJ2-6|TRBV9|TRBD1|many
TGTGCCAGCAGCGTAGATCGACAGGGTGCTGGGGCCAACGTCCTGACTTTC
CASSVDRQGAGANVLTF
>TRBJ1-1|TRBV29-1|NA|NA
TGCAGCGCCCAGGGGTACACTGAAGCTTTCTTT
CSAQGYTEAFF
>TRBJ2-6|TRBV5-5|TRBD1|many
TGTGCCAGCAGCTTGGAGGGACAGGTGTCCTACTCTGGGGCCAACGTCCTGACTTTC
CASSLEGQVSYSGANVLTF
>TRBJ1-4|TRBV7-6|NA|NA
TGTGCCAGCAGCTTAGGGGGGAGTCTCTCTGAAAAACTGTTTTTT
CASSLGGSLSEKLFF
>TRBJ1-4|TRBV13|NA|few
TGTGCCAGCAGCTTAGTTCGAGACAGAGAAAAACTGTTTTTT
CASSLVRDREKLFF
>TRBJ1-1|TRBV7-9|NA|few
TGTGCCAGCAGCGGCAGGGGTTCTGAAGCTTTCTTT
CASSGRGSEAFF
>TRBJ1-3|TRBV9|NA|few
TGTGCCAGCAGCGTAGAGGGGAACTCTGGAAACACCATATATTTT
CASSVEGNSGNTIYF
>TRBJ2-2|TRBV4-3|NA|many
TGCGCCAGCAGCCAAAAGGCGGTTTCGAACACCGGGGAGCTGTTTTTT
CASSQKAVSNTGELFF
>TRBJ2-2|TRBV19|NA|few
TGTGCCAGTAGTCCCCTCGGGGGCGGGGAGCTGTTTTTT
CASSPLGGGELFF
>TRBJ2-1|TRBV2|TRBD2|few
TGTGCCAGCGTTATCCGGGGGGGTGACAATGAGCAGTTCTTC
CASVIRGGDNEQFF
>TRBJ2-7|TRBV7-2|NA|NA
TGTGCCAGCAGCCCGACTAGTTGGGGTCTCTACGAGCAGTACTTC
CASSPTSWGLYEQYF
>TRBJ2-2|TRBV9|NA|few
TGTGCCAGCAGCGTATTATCCGGGGATTGGGGCGGGGAGCTGTTTTTT
CASSVLSGDWGGELFF
>TRBJ2-6|TRBV7-9|NA|few
TGTGCCAGCAGCCCGAGCGGGTCTCGAGGGGCCAACGTCCTGACTTTC
CASSPSGSRGANVLTF
>TRBJ2-6|TRBV19|NA|NA
TGTGCCAGTAGCGTGTTGTGGTACGAACCTGGGGCCAACGTCCTGACTTTC
CASSVLWYEPGANVLTF